This T cell receptor (beta chain) was profiled in a study of T cell repertoires in cytomegalovirus infection. The overall study: It can be stated that public TCR beta signatures indicated CMV infection as well as a matching HLA type. Overall study findings and caveats: Frequencies of public TCR beta families were cumulated, and this identified carriers of CMV plus the relevant HLA. HLA-C-restricted CMV clonotypes gave the most frequent clonotype in two of eight donors.

This clonotype was picked up many times. The antigen remains unidentified. Each CDR3 protein is one row after TCRdb ran MiXCR on the reads. The repertoire holds roughly 230,000 distinct CDR3 sequences, with approximately 15% as singletons. The CDR3 totals 13 residues. Germline V gives CDR1 SGHVS, CDR2 FNYEAQ. Trimming took off 5 bases at V and 3 bases at J, with 8 bases between the two ends. The chain is built from TRBV7-6 and TRBJ1-5, with D perhaps TRBD1 (5 bases). The origin of this receptor is a human donor in good health (CMV status not recorded). Some clones in this sample may be carry-over from other donors' samples. What was sequenced was CD8+ T cells from PBMCs. CDR3 bases: TGTGCCAGCAGCGAGGGGATCAATCAGCCCCAGCATTTT. It translates to CASSEGINQPQHF.